This is a list of T cell receptor beta chains from one sample in a study of T cell responses to AZD1222 COVID-19 vaccine. The table came from immunoSEQ multiplex PCR; TCRdb's copy has only in-frame clones and leaves some out. The data hold about 180,000 clones, with approximately 86% observed a single time. The sequencing here drew on peripheral blood, taken on day 0 of AZD1222 vaccination. The receptors shown here come from an adult in good health. Both conserved end residues are trimmed from each CDR3.

CDR3aa: ASSVGQIPNEQF
j_gene: TRBJ2-1
v_gene: TRBV9

CDR3aa: ASSVWELF
j_gene: TRBJ2-2
v_gene: TRBV10-1

CDR3aa: ASTSFRPSDEQY
j_gene: TRBJ2-7
v_gene: TRBV11-2

CDR3aa: ASSRTAAYEQY
j_gene: TRBJ2-7
v_gene: TRBV6-6

CDR3aa: AGYLTGGQDTQY
j_gene: TRBJ2-3
v_gene: TRBV10-1

CDR3aa: ASSTPRRDRGFNEQF
j_gene: TRBJ2-1
v_gene: TRBV5-4

CDR3aa: ASSLVGWATDEQF
j_gene: TRBJ2-1
v_gene: TRBV5-1

CDR3aa: ASSTGTGGNYGYT
j_gene: TRBJ1-2
v_gene: TRBV5-1

CDR3aa: ASSPPAGWTEAF
j_gene: TRBJ1-1
v_gene: TRBV3-1/TRBV3-2

CDR3aa: ASSPPNVATNEKLF
j_gene: TRBJ1-4
v_gene: TRBV3-1/TRBV3-2

CDR3aa: ASSEQGSSYEQY
j_gene: TRBJ2-7
v_gene: TRBV7-9

CDR3aa: ASNPATGYGYT
j_gene: TRBJ1-2
v_gene: TRBV19

CDR3aa: ASSDTGTGSSYEQY
j_gene: TRBJ2-7
v_gene: TRBV25-1